This TCR beta chain was recorded in a study of neurological immune-mediated disorders. Study-wide findings and caveats: The most TCR clonal expansion was seen in HTLV-1-associated myelopathy, whereas the least was seen in multiple sclerosis, below the level in healthy controls. The multiple sclerosis repertoire cluster had no association with any clinical or MRI feature.

This clonotype has at least ten counts. What it recognizes is unknown. 5'RACE generated cDNA with 10-nucleotide random UMIs. TCRdb redid the calling of the 5' RACE reads with MiXCR, one entry per CDR3 protein. The data contain about 88,000 distinct CDR3 sequences, roughly 4% of them singletons. The V gene end was trimmed by 2 bases and the J gene end by 3 bases; junction bases not matched to a gene: 5. The length of the CDR3 is 14 residues. Germline CDR1 and CDR2: SGHRS and YFSETQ. This TCR derives from a woman aged 18-35 years with multiple sclerosis. The specimen sequenced was PBMCs. The chain uses TRBV5-1 and TRBJ2-7, with 7 nucleotides matching TRBD1. This CDR3 reads CASSFNSGGYEQYF. CDR3 bases: TGCGCCAGCAGCTTCAACTCAGGGGGCTACGAGCAGTACTTC.